This entry is about one TCR beta chain. TCRdb analysed the RT-PCR reads with MiXCR anew, one entry per CDR3 protein. The sample includes about 700,000 distinct CDR3 sequences, over 12% of them seen just once. The sequence came from a female donor in good health, serving as a healthy control. The specimen was memory CD4+ T cells from blood.

CDR3 sequence reads: CASSPLTSGSYNEQFF. The CDR3, as DNA: TGTGCCAGCAGCCCTTTGACTAGCGGCTCTTACAATGAGCAGTTCTTC. The chain is built from TRBV7-8 and TRBJ2-1, with 9 bases identical to TRBD2. This CDR3 region has 16 residues. V lost 5 bases and J lost 4; bases outside the gene matches: 9. Per germline, CDR1 SGHVS and CDR2 FQNEAQ.